This TCR beta chain was recorded in a study of T cell changes during pregnancy in multiple sclerosis. Assay used: immunoSEQ multiplex PCR; TCRdb lists only in-frame clones, some missing. The sample shows tens of thousands of clones, under 90% of them seen only once. This specimen was CD8+ T cells from peripheral blood mononuclear cells, taken after pregnancy. The origin of this receptor is a female donor with multiple sclerosis, enrolled in a pregnancy study.

The CDR3 nucleotides read TGTGCCAGCATTTTCACTAGCGGGCCTTACAATGAGCAGTTCTTC. It yields the protein CASIFTSGPYNEQFF. The rearrangement uses TRBV2 and TRBJ2-1, with 9 bases fitting TRBD2. Germline V gene sequence: CDR1 SNHLY, CDR2 FYNNEI. After removal of 7 bases from V and 4 bases from J, the junction contained 8 bases not matched to a gene. CDR3 length equals 15 residues.